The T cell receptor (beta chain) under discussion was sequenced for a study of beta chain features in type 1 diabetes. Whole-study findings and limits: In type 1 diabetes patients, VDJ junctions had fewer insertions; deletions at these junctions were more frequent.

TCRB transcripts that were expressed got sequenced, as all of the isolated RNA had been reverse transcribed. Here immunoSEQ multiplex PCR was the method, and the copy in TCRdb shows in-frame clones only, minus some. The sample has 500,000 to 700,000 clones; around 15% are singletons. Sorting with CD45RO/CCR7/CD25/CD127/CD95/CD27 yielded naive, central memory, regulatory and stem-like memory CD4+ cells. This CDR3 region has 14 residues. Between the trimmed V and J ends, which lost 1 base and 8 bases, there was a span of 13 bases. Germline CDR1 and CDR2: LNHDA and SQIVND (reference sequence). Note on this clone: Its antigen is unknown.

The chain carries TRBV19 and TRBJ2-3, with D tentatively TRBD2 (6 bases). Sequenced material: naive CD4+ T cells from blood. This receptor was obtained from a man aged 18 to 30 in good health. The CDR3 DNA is TGTGCCAGTAGTATAGCCCCCCCGCGGGGTACGCAGTATTTT. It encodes CASSIAPPRGTQYF.